Below, one T cell receptor (beta chain) is given with its context. Antigen unknown. This sample was taken from a study of cytomegalovirus exposure and HLA in healthy donors. Study-wide points: In vitro assays verified that three CMV-associated chains recognized CMV antigens specifically.

After removal of 5 bases from V and 0 bases from J, the junction contained 8 bases not matched to a gene. Germline V gene lookup returns CDR1 PRHDT and CDR2 FYEKMQ (reference sequence). The CDR3 has 18 residues. Donors sampled were nominally healthy, though unrecorded immune exposures were likely. The PCR used 60 Vbeta and 13 Jbeta primers. Data came from immunoSEQ multiplex PCR; TCRdb stores just in-frame clones and leaves some out. The repertoire holds about 150,000 clones, with approximately 80% as singletons. This rearrangement joins TRBV13 to TRBJ2-3; 13 nucleotides line up with TRBD2. Sequencing was performed on PBMCs. This sequence originates from a male donor in good health and CMV-seronegative. The CDR3 region is CASSPRTSGGLSTDTQYF. CDR3 DNA sequence: TGTGCCAGCAGCCCCCGGACTAGCGGGGGACTTAGCACAGATACGCAGTATTTT.